The sample holds a few counts of the clone carrying this T cell receptor (beta chain). The antigen remains undetermined. These data belong to a study of human T cells and chemical hapten exposure. Study context: All through the roughly 25-week study, the scalp of each patient received diphenylcyclopropenone doses weekly. Points from the study as a whole: Expanded TCRs produced significantly more large CDR3 similarity clusters than controls did. Correlating positively with patch test score were the PT1 expanded TCR counts.

One entry per CDR3 protein results from TCRdb running MiXCR on the RACE reads. The repertoire holds around 380,000 distinct CDR3 sequences, with about 5% as singletons. Germline CDR1 is MNHEY and CDR2 is SVGEGT. Trimming cost V 0 bases and J 8 bases, with 5 bases left between them. The CDR3 spans 12 residues. As to time point: pre-sensitization, week 0. Treatment meaning: therapeutic diphenylcyclopropenone sensitization with weekly scalp DPC. The study enrolled 18 to 70-year-old alopecia patients suitable for DPC. The specimen was whole blood, collected in connection with sensitization to the hapten diphenylcyclopropenone (DPC). The rearrangement uses TRBV6-2 or TRBV6-3 and TRBJ2-1; D gene ambiguous. This sequence originates from a woman younger than 30 with alopecia areata. Some clones in this sample may be carry-over from other donors' samples. The chain's CDR3 is CASSYSRHEQFF. CDR3 coding DNA: TGTGCCAGCAGTTACTCACGGCATGAGCAGTTCTTC.